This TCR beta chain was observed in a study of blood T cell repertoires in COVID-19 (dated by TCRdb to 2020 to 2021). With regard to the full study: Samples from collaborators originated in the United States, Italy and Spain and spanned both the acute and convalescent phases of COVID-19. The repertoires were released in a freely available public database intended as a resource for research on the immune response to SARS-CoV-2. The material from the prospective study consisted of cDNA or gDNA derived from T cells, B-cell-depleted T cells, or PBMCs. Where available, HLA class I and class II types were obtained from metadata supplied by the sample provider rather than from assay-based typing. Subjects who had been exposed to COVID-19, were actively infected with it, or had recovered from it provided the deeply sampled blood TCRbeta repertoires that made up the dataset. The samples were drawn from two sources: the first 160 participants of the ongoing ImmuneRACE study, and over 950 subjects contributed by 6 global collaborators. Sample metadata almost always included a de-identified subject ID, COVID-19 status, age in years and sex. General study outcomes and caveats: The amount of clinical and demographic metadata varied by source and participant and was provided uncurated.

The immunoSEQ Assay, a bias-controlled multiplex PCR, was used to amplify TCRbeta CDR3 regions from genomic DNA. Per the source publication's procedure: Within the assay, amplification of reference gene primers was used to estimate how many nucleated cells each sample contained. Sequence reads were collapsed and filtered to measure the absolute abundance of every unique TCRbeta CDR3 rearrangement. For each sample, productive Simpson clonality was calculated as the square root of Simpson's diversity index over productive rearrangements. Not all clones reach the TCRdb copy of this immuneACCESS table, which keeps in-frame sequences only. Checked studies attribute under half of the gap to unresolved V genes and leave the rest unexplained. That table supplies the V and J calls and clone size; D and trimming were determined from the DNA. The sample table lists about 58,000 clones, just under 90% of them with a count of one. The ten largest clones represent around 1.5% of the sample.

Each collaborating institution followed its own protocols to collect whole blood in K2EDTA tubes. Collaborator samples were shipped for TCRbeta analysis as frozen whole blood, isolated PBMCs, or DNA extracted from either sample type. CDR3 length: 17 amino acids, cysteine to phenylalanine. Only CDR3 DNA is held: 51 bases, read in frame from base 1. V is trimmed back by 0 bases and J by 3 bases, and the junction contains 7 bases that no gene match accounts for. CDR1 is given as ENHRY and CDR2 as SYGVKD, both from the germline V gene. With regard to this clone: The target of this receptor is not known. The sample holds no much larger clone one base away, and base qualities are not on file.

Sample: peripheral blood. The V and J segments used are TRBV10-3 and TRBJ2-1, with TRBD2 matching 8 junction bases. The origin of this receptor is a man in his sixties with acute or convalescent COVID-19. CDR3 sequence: CAISESSGTSGYNEQFF. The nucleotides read TGTGCCATCAGTGAGTCGTCGGGGACTAGTGGCTACAATGAGCAGTTCTTC.